This TCR beta chain was recorded in a study of T cell responses to AZD1222 COVID-19 vaccine (dated by TCRdb to the early 2020s). Regarding the study in general: AZD1222 recipients given second doses at about 4 weeks or at about 12 weeks were pooled, since spike-specific TCR depth and breadth were not found to differ between the two schedules. A total of just over 230 trial participants underwent TCR sequencing, of whom about 200 had received two doses of AZD1222 and 26 had received two doses of the MenACWY control vaccine. Trial participants were enrolled into age subgroups of 18-55, 56-69 and 70-plus years, which contained approximately 150, 28 and 58 TCR-sequenced participants, respectively.

Summary of the overall study and its limitations: Nearly half of unique spike-specific TCRs reportedly recognized epitopes outside regions mutated in the B.1.351 and B.1.1.7 variants. Because no day 14 peak-response samples were available, repertoires were characterized only after the peak T cell response. Only five to seven AZD1222 recipients were SARS-CoV-2 seropositive at baseline, limiting conclusions about previously exposed vaccinees. A significant rise in spike-specific TCR breadth and depth was observed after two AZD1222 doses relative to day 0 and relative to MenACWY recipients. CD4 TCRs associated with the vaccine covered the entire spike protein, and the dominant responses were in regions 160-218 and 743-854. In the small 56-69-year group, the increase in depth fell short of significance, most likely because of low power. Participants were mostly white British and included more females than males, and it was suggested by the authors that clonal diversity may have been underestimated.

The CDR3 regions of human TCRbeta chains were analyzed by immunosequencing. On the study's bioinformatics: TCRs in the repertoires were compared against a reference library of SARS-CoV-2-specific TCRs that had been generated with the MIRA antigen-specificity platform. Breadth was defined as the fraction of unique TCRs that were SARS-CoV-2-associated, and depth was defined as the fraction of total T cells that were SARS-CoV-2-associated. Using the MIRA data, each spike-specific TCR was mapped to the spike region that the TCR reacts to and placed in a CD4 or CD8 class. Log10-transformed breadth and depth values were compared by one-way ANOVA with Sidak's multiple comparisons tests. This immuneACCESS table, as held by TCRdb, lists in-frame sequences with V and J called but not all clones. Of the missing ones, under half trace to an unresolved V gene in checked studies; the others have no known cause. Clone size and V and J calls were adopted from that table, with D and trimming inferred from the DNA. The sample table shows about 120,000 clones, and 91% are seen once. Clones ranked in the top ten supply over 3.5% of the sample.

Reading the label with the study, this specimen's time point is: baseline before first vaccination. Vaccinee samples were obtained from the UK trials COV001 and COV002, which included a single-blind randomized controlled phase 2/3 trial of AZD1222 (ChAdOx1 nCoV-19) in healthy adults. For TCRbeta chain sequencing, PBMC samples were collected from trial participants at day 0 and at day 28 after the second dose. For CDR1 and CDR2, the germline V gene lists SGHDN and FVKESK. There are 14 amino acids in the CDR3, from cysteine to phenylalanine inclusive. The retained sequence is limited to the CDR3, 42 bases, with the frame set at the first base. Compared with germline, V lacks 3 bases and J lacks 5 bases; bases without a gene match: 6. Points on this clone: Its recognized antigen is unknown. No much larger clone is present one base from it, and per-base qualities are unavailable.

The chain was built from TRBV14 and TRBJ1-1, with 7 bases matching TRBD1. The TCR originated in an adult in good health. Sequencing was performed on peripheral blood, taken on day 0 of AZD1222 vaccination. The DNA sequence follows: TGTGCCAGCAGCCAGATCAGGGGGGTTACTGAAGCTTTCTTT. Translation gives CASSQIRGVTEAFF.